The sample holds one count of the clone carrying this T cell receptor (beta chain). Its specificity is not known. Germline-derived CDR1 and CDR2 are MDHEN and SYDVKM. The CDR3 is 14 amino acids. V lost 6 bases to trimming and J lost 5 bases; unmatched junction nucleotides: 6. TCRdb's copy holds only in-frame clones and misses some; the assay was immunoSEQ multiplex PCR. The repertoire holds roughly 180,000 clones, approximately 88% seen once, with about 5.5% in the top ten. This sample stems from a study of Ad26.COV2.S vaccination and SARS-CoV-2 variants. Broader study findings: Measurements of TCR breadth and depth may have given underestimates of the total T cell responses.

The receptor comes from a human donor who had recovered from COVID-19. The sequences come from peripheral blood, collected after recovery from COVID-19. The rearrangement uses TRBV28 and TRBJ1-5; 8 bases are shared with TRBD1. CDR3 loop: CASSRQGLDQPQHF. The CDR3, as DNA: TGTGCCAGCAGCCGACAGGGGTTAGATCAGCCCCAGCATTTT.